The sample holds one count of the clone carrying this T cell receptor beta chain. Its target is not known. The CDR3 totals 15 residues. CDR1 LGHNA and CDR2 YSLEER come from the germline V gene. V was shortened by 4 bases and J by 4 bases, with 15 bases between the two germline ends. TCRdb fed the 5' RACE reads into MiXCR, producing one record per CDR3 protein. The repertoire consists of some 300,000 distinct CDR3 sequences, with around a fifth occurring once and the leading ten covering around a fifth. These data originate in a study of T-cell memory formation after mild COVID-19. Study-wide findings and caveats: In second-wave clones peaking day 37, SARS-CoV-2 specificity remained unconfirmed. There were some responding clones in pre-infection memory, which suggested that cross-reactive memory had joined. Shrinking CD4+ clones were chiefly CM and EM; CD8+ ones were chiefly EMRA. Later expanders leaned toward CD4+, whereas clones contracting from day 15 to 85 were balanced CD4/CD8.

The sample consisted of PBMCs or a T cell subset sorted from them (not recorded which). The receptor's source is a man between 18 and 29 years old who had mild COVID-19 (a few samples of this study predate the infection). Cell type and time point are not known. The chain employs TRBV4-3 and TRBJ2-3; possibly TRBD1 for D (5 bases). In nucleotides, the CDR3 is TGCGCCAGCAGCCTCGACCCCATCAGGGCAGATACGCAGTATTTT. This codes for CASSLDPIRADTQYF.